The next 6 T cell receptor beta chains were all read from a single sample in a study of technical replicates of blood from a handful of donors. Clones were sequenced by immunoSEQ multiplex PCR, and TCRdb holds only the in-frame ones, with some missing. Here the sample spans 65,000 to 80,000 clones, approximately 93% being singletons. Sequenced sample: T cells isolated from PBMCs. The source is a human donor in good health.

This clone was counted between two and nine times. The chain combines TRBV6-6 with TRBJ2-7; D call uncertain. The germline CDR1 and CDR2 sequences are MNHNY and SVGAGI (reference sequence). Trimming cost V 0 bases and J 2 bases, with 5 bases left between them. This CDR3 region has 13 residues. Written as DNA, the CDR3 is TGTGCCAGCAGTTACTCGTATCCCTACGAGCAGTACTTC. As protein: CASSYSYPYEQYF.

The rearrangement uses TRBV7-2 and TRBJ2-1; D possibly corresponds to TRBD2 (5 bases). Trimming stripped 4 bases from V and 4 bases from J, with 8 bases between. The CDR3 spans 13 residues. Per germline, CDR1 SGHTA and CDR2 FQGNSA. The chain's CDR3 is CASSSDFYNEQFF. CDR3 nucleotide sequence: TGTGCCAGCAGCTCGGACTTTTACAATGAGCAGTTCTTC.

The V and J genes are TRBV6-5 and TRBJ1-2; possibly TRBD1 for D (5 bases). This CDR3 is built from 14 residues. Germline CDR1 is MNHEY and CDR2 is SVGAGI. The V end was cut by 7 bases, the J end by 1 base, with 13 bases between. CDR3 coding DNA: TGTGCCAGCACCCCCTCCCAGGGTAACTATGGCTACACCTTC. Amino acid sequence: CASTPSQGNYGYTF.

The rearrangement uses TRBV28 and TRBJ2-3, with 8 bases lining up with TRBD1. The CDR3 has 16 amino acids. J lost 1 base, V lost 3 bases, and 6 bases had no gene match. Germline V gives CDR1 MDHEN, CDR2 SYDVKM. DNA of the CDR3: TGTGCCAGCAGTTTGGCGGGGACAGGCGGCACAGATACGCAGTATTTT. Residues: CASSLAGTGGTDTQYF.

The rearrangement links TRBV9 to TRBJ2-1; the match to TRBD2 covers 9 bases. The CDR3 is 16 residues long. J gave up 5 bases and V 4 bases, and 10 bases lay outside the gene matches. The germline gives CDR1 SGDLS, CDR2 YYNGEE. CDR3 residues: CASSKTVLAGDNEQFF. CDR3 nucleotides: TGTGCCAGCAGCAAGACGGTTTTAGCGGGGGACAATGAGCAGTTCTTC.

The gene calls are TRBV30 and TRBJ2-3; tentatively, D is TRBD1 (5 bases). Looked up from germline, CDR1 is GTSNPN and CDR2 is SVGIG (reference sequence). This CDR3 has 14 amino acids. The V gene lost 0 bases and the J gene lost 3 bases, with 10 bases spanning the gap. DNA for the CDR3: TGTGCCTGGAGTGTATACCAGGGAACAGATACGCAGTATTTT. Translation gives CAWSVYQGTDTQYF. Based on the CDR3 plus reference TRBV30 and TRBJ2-3, the full variable domain is SQTIHQWPATLVQPVGSPLSLECTVEGTSNPNLYWYRQAAGRGLQLLFYSVGIGQISSEVPQNLSASRPQDRQFILSSKKLLLSDSGFYLCAWSVYQGTDTQYFGPGTRLTVL.